This passage covers 17 T cell receptor beta chains from one sample sequenced in a study of blood T cell repertoires in COVID-19 (dated by TCRdb to the early 2020s). Library preparation employed the immunoSEQ multiplex PCR assay. TCRdb re-hosts the immuneACCESS table, in-frame sequences only. Its copies lack some clones; in the studies checked, an unresolved V gene accounts for under half of them, and the cause for the rest is not known. For this sample the table gives fewer than 120,000 clones, of which 76% were detected only once. The ten largest clonotypes hold around 4% of the sample. The material sequenced was peripheral blood. The receptors stem from a woman over 75 with acute or convalescent COVID-19.

The V and J genes are TRBV21-1 and TRBJ1-1; the D segment call TRBD1 is taken from the table without a DNA check. TRBV21-1 is recorded as a pseudogene. The CDR3 sequence is 16 residues long. The CDR3 DNA reads as TGTGCCAGCAGCAAGAATGACAGGGGGCTGGACACTGAAGCTTTCTTT. Protein product: CASSKNDRGLDTEAFF.

The rearrangement joins TRBV5-1 to TRBJ1-4; D is unclear. This CDR3 has 15 residues. Trimming removed 0 bases from V and 3 bases from J, with 9 bases in between. CDR1 is SGHRS, CDR2 YFSETQ, per germline. The CDR3 loop is CASSLVADSNEKLFF. CDR3 coding DNA: TGCGCCAGCAGCTTGGTGGCGGACTCTAATGAAAAACTGTTTTTT.

The gene calls are TRBV30 and TRBJ1-1, with TRBD1 identical over 11 bases. Germline V gene lookup returns CDR1 GTSNPN and CDR2 SVGIG (reference sequence). V shed 5 bases, J shed 4 bases, and the junction held 9 bases outside the gene matches. CDR3 length: 15 residues. The CDR3 is CAWDNPGTGGTEAFF. CDR3 nucleotide sequence: TGTGCCTGGGACAACCCCGGGACAGGGGGCACTGAAGCTTTCTTT.

This clone is a singleton in its sample. The chain joins TRBV9 to TRBJ2-2; 9 bases map to TRBD1. The germline CDR1 and CDR2 sequences are SGDLS and YYNGEE. This CDR3 is 17 amino acids long. After removal of 4 bases from V and 3 bases from J, the junction contained 10 bases not matched to a gene. CDR3 residues: CASSPPRRDRDTGELFF. CDR3 DNA: TGTGCCAGCAGCCCCCCCCGCCGGGACAGGGACACCGGGGAGCTGTTTTTT.

The rearrangement links TRBV7-9 to TRBJ2-1, with a weak D call TRBD1 (6 bases). V was shortened by 2 bases and J by 6 bases, with 20 bases between the two germline ends. The length of the CDR3 is 17 residues. Per the germline V gene, CDR1 is SEHNR and CDR2 is FQNEAQ (reference sequence). The CDR3 sequence is CASSLMPTGSSGNEQFF. CDR3 in DNA: TGTGCCAGCAGCTTAATGCCGACAGGTTCCTCGGGCAATGAGCAGTTCTTC.

V and J are TRBV7-9 and TRBJ1-1, with 7 bases aligning to TRBD1. Losses at the gene ends were 5 bases for V and 2 bases for J; bases not matched to a gene: 5. Germline CDR1 and CDR2: SEHNR and FQNEAQ (reference sequence). This CDR3 has 14 residues. The CDR3 here is CASSPRDSNTEAFF. CDR3 DNA sequence: TGTGCCAGCAGCCCCCGGGACAGCAACACTGAAGCTTTCTTT.

CDR3 in DNA: TGTGCCAGCAGTTTAGGAGTCATCGTAAAGCCCCAGCATTTT. It translates to CASSLGVIVKPQHF. V gene TRBV28 combines with J gene TRBJ1-5, with D unclear. CDR3 size: 14 residues. Trimming took off 2 bases at V and 8 bases at J, with 13 bases between the two ends. Per germline, CDR1 MDHEN and CDR2 SYDVKM.

V gene TRBV24-1 combines with J gene TRBJ2-3, with TRBD2 identical over 8 bases. There are 15 residues in the CDR3. Germline V CDR1 and CDR2: KGHDR, SFDVKD. V lost 1 base to trimming and J lost 1 base; unmatched junction nucleotides: 0. Written as DNA, the CDR3 is TGTGCCACCAGTGATTTCGGGGGGGGCACAGATACGCAGTATTTT. Translated, it gives CATSDFGGGTDTQYF.

The rearrangement joins TRBV4-1 to TRBJ2-5; no firm D call. The CDR3 runs to 14 residues. Germline V gives CDR1 MGHRA, CDR2 YSYEKL. Trimming stripped 0 bases from V and 2 bases from J, with 7 bases between. The CDR3 region has the DNA TGCGCCAGCAGCCAAGATCCCCAGCAAGAGACCCAGTACTTC. It specifies CASSQDPQQETQYF.

The gene calls are TRBV5-1 and TRBJ1-4; D remains ambiguous. Germline V CDR1 and CDR2: SGHRS, YFSETQ. CDR3 length: 15 amino acids. The V and J ends lost 0 bases and 3 bases respectively, with 9 bases between them. CDR3 nucleotide sequence: TGCGCCAGCAGCTTGGGAGGGAAGGCTAATGAAAAACTGTTTTTT. This codes for CASSLGGKANEKLFF.

V usage is TRBV27 and J usage is TRBJ2-5, with 8 positions matching TRBD1. The CDR3 is made up of 17 amino acids. The germline V gene has CDR1 MNHEY and CDR2 SMNVEV (reference sequence). The J segment lost 2 bases and the V segment lost 0 bases, leaving 8 bases of the junction unmatched. CDR3 in amino acids: CASSLSRRQGLQETQYF. For the CDR3, the DNA is TGTGCCAGCAGTTTATCGAGAAGACAGGGGCTACAAGAGACCCAGTACTTC.

This chain uses TRBV3-1 (or the pseudogene TRBV3-2) with TRBJ2-4; D is ambiguous. The germline V gene encodes CDR1 LGHDT and CDR2 YNNKEL (reference sequence). This CDR3 is built from 13 residues. V was shortened by 5 bases and J by 6 bases, with 11 bases between the two germline ends. This CDR3 reads CASSSGSINIQYF. CDR3 bases: TGTGCCAGCAGCTCCGGGTCCATAAACATTCAGTACTTC.

This clone was detected only once. The CDR3 loop is CASRTGESSEQFF. The CDR3 DNA reads as TGTGCCAGCCGGACAGGGGAATCGAGTGAGCAGTTCTTC. The rearrangement uses TRBV25-1 and TRBJ2-1; the match to TRBD1 covers 9 bases. The CDR3 covers 13 residues. V gave up 8 bases and J gave up 9 bases; unmatched junction bases: 8. Per the germline V gene, CDR1 is MGHDK and CDR2 is SYGVNS. Using reference TRBV25-1 and TRBJ2-1 for the parts outside the CDR3, the full variable domain is EADIYQTPRYLVIGTGKKITLECSQTMGHDKMYWYQQDPGMELHLIHYSYGVNSTEKGDLSSESTVSRIRTEHFPLTLESARPSHTSQYLCASRTGESSEQFFGPGTRLTVL.

The chain employs TRBV5-1 and TRBJ2-3; possible D gene TRBD1, 6 bases. This CDR3 contains 13 residues. Germline V gene sequence: CDR1 SGHRS, CDR2 YFSETQ. With 0 bases removed from V and 7 bases from J, the gap between germline ends came to 9 bases. The CDR3 spells CASSLARGNTQYF. The CDR3 nucleotides are TGCGCCAGCAGCTTGGCCAGGGGAAATACGCAGTATTTT. Full variable domain (missing parts from reference TRBV5-1 and TRBJ2-3): KAGVTQTPRYLIKTRGQQVTLSCSPISGHRSVSWYQQTPGQGLQFLFEYFSETQRNKGNFPGRFSGRQFSNSRSEMNVSTLELGDSALYLCASSLARGNTQYFGPGTRLTVL.

This chain joins TRBV6-6 and TRBJ2-3; 9 bases align to TRBD1. The CDR3 sequence is 15 residues long. The J segment lost 4 bases and the V segment lost 7 bases, leaving 9 bases of the junction unmatched. Germline V CDR1 and CDR2: MNHNY, SVGAGI (reference sequence). CDR3 protein: CASIKDRGRADTQYF. DNA of the CDR3: TGTGCCAGCATCAAAGACAGGGGGAGGGCAGATACGCAGTATTTT.

The CDR3 region is CASSVVGLITDTQYF. In DNA form, the CDR3 reads TGTGCCAGCAGCGTAGTGGGGCTGATCACAGATACGCAGTATTTT. V usage is TRBV9 and J usage is TRBJ2-3; D is perhaps TRBD1 (5 bases). Trimming removed 0 bases at V and 2 bases at J, with 10 bases between. CDR1 is SGDLS and CDR2 is YYNGEE in the germline V gene. The CDR3 covers 15 residues.

V and J are TRBV12-5 and TRBJ2-7, with 13 nucleotides matching TRBD2. Unmatched junction bases numbered 11, after V lost 7 bases and J lost 5 bases. Germline loops: CDR1 LGHNT, CDR2 FRNRAP. This CDR3 has 16 residues. The CDR3 DNA follows: TGTGCTAGTGCCCCAGGACTAGCGGGAGATGTGGACGAGCAGTACTTC. Translating it yields CASAPGLAGDVDEQYF.